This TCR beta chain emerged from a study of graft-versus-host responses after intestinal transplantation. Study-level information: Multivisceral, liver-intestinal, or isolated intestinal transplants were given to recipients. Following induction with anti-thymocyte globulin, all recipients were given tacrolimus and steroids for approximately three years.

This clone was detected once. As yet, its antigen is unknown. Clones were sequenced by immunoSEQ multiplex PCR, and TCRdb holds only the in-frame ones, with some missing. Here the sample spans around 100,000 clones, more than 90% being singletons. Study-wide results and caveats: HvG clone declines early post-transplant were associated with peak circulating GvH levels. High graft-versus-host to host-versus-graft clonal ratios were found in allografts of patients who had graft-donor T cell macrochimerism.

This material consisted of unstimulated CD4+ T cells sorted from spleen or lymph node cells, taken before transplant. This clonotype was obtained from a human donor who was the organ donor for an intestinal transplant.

CDR3 sequence (DNA): TGTGCCTGGAGGGGACAGCCCTACACTGAAGCTTTCTTT. Its translation is CAWRGQPYTEAFF. The chain recombines TRBV30 with TRBJ1-1; TRBD1 matches at 7 bases. The CDR3 is 13 residues long. Germline V gene lookup returns CDR1 GTSNPN and CDR2 SVGIG (reference sequence). Trimming cost V 3 bases and J 3 bases; bases outside gene matches: 4.